These 31 T cell receptor beta chains came from one sample sequenced in a study of T cell responses to AZD1222 COVID-19 vaccine. The assay was immunoSEQ multiplex PCR, and TCRdb's table has in-frame clones only and misses some. Found here are 80,000 to 95,000 clones, about 88% of them singletons; the top ten hold 6.9%. Specimen: peripheral blood, collected 28 days after the second AZD1222 dose. Receptors were obtained from an adult who received the AZD1222 COVID-19 vaccine.

This chain uses TRBV5-1 with TRBJ2-3; unclear D gene. V dropped 3 bases and J dropped 0 bases, with 8 bases sitting between them. This CDR3 region has 14 residues. The germline V gene encodes CDR1 SGHRS and CDR2 YFSETQ. CDR3 DNA: TGCGCCAGCAGCTATACCGCTAGCACAGATACGCAGTATTTT. This sequence encodes CASSYTASTDTQYF.

This clone appeared once. The chain joins TRBV5-5 to TRBJ2-3; TRBD2 matches 9 bases. With 4 bases clipped from V and 2 bases from J, the junction kept 2 bases outside the gene matches. The germline V gene has CDR1 SGHKS and CDR2 YYEKEE (reference sequence). The CDR3 contains 14 residues. The CDR3 sequence: CASSPSGATDTQYF. As DNA, the CDR3 is TGTGCCAGCAGCCCTAGCGGGGCCACAGATACGCAGTATTTT.

This chain joins TRBV25-1 and TRBJ2-1, with 9 bases aligning to TRBD1. The germline V gene encodes CDR1 MGHDK and CDR2 SYGVNS. CDR3 length equals 15 residues. The trim removed 5 bases at V and 2 bases at J, leaving 4 bases unmatched. CDR3 loop: CASSHRQGAYNEQFF. The CDR3, as DNA: TGTGCCAGCAGTCATCGACAGGGGGCCTACAATGAGCAGTTCTTC.

J is TRBJ2-1 and V is TRBV5-8; the match to TRBD2 covers 7 bases. The CDR3 is 15 amino acids. With V trimmed by 2 bases and J by 5 bases, 7 bases remained unmatched. Germline loops: CDR1 SGHTS, CDR2 YDEGEE. CDR3 DNA sequence: TGTGCCAGCAGCTTTCGGCTAGCGGAACACAATGAGCAGTTCTTC. It specifies CASSFRLAEHNEQFF.

CDR3 in amino acids: CASSLADTQYF. CDR3 nucleotides: TGTGCCAGCAGTTTAGCAGATACGCAGTATTTT. This chain connects TRBV12-3 or TRBV12-4 to TRBJ2-3; D gene unclear. The CDR3 is made up of 11 amino acids. The V gene lost 0 bases and the J gene lost 5 bases, with 0 bases spanning the gap.

The chain employs TRBV7-9 and TRBJ2-3, with D hard to call. Trimming shortened V by 0 bases and J by 5 bases, and 6 bases separated the two germline ends. This CDR3 contains 13 residues. Germline V gives CDR1 SEHNR, CDR2 FQNEAQ (reference sequence). CDR3 sequence reads: CASSLAEVDTQYF. In DNA, the CDR3 is TGTGCCAGCAGCTTAGCAGAGGTAGATACGCAGTATTTT.

The chain combines TRBV5-1 with TRBJ1-1; D is undetermined. V lost 0 bases, J lost 2 bases, and 14 bases lay in between. CDR3 length: 16 residues. Germline-derived CDR1 and CDR2 are SGHRS and YFSETQ. This CDR3 is CASSLVGRTINTEAFF. As DNA, the CDR3 is TGCGCCAGCAGCTTGGTAGGGAGGACGATAAACACTGAAGCTTTCTTT.

The CDR3 region has the DNA TGTGCCAGCAGTTTGGGCACGAATCAGCCCCAGCATTTT. Translated: CASSLGTNQPQHF. The V gene is TRBV12-3 or TRBV12-4, the J gene TRBJ1-5; D is unresolved. The germline V and J ends were trimmed by 3 bases and 4 bases, with 7 bases remaining between them. This CDR3 is built from 13 residues.

The CDR3 bases are TGCGCCAGCAGCTTGGACAGGCCGAACACTGAAGCTTTCTTT. It yields the protein CASSLDRPNTEAFF. The V call is TRBV5-1, the J call TRBJ1-1, with D perhaps matching TRBD1 (5 bases). Trimming stripped 0 bases from V and 1 base from J, with 7 bases between. Germline loops: CDR1 SGHRS, CDR2 YFSETQ. There are 14 residues in the CDR3.

The V call is TRBV7-2, the J call TRBJ2-1; D gene ambiguous. CDR1 and CDR2 from the germline V gene are SGHTA and FQGNSA. Between the trimmed V and J ends, which lost 5 bases and 5 bases, there was a span of 10 bases. The CDR3 runs to 13 residues. CDR3 DNA sequence: TGTGCCAGCAGCCCAGGACCTAACAATGAGCAGTTCTTC. It is translated as CASSPGPNNEQFF.

This clone occurred a few times. This sequence joins TRBV18 and TRBJ2-6; 8 positions agree with TRBD1. Trimming at V came to 2 bases and at J to 3 bases, leaving 6 bases not matched to a gene. This CDR3 region has 17 residues. Germline loops: CDR1 KGHSH, CDR2 LQKENI. The CDR3 sequence: CASSPSAGGGGANVLTF. CDR3 nucleotides: TGTGCCAGCTCACCAAGTGCAGGGGGCGGTGGGGCCAACGTCCTGACTTTC. Filled out from reference TRBV18 and TRBJ2-6, the complete variable domain reads NAGVMQNPRHLVRRRGQEARLRCSPMKGHSHVYWYRQLPEEGLKFMVYLQKENIIDESGMPKERFSAEFPKEGPSILRIQQVVRGDSAAYFCASSPSAGGGGANVLTFGAGSRLTVL.

V gene TRBV18 combines with J gene TRBJ2-1; 7 nucleotides line up with TRBD1. The CDR3 spans 15 residues. The V segment lost 1 base and the J segment 5 bases; nucleotides outside the gene matches: 5. Germline loops: CDR1 KGHSH, CDR2 LQKENI. CDR3 coding DNA: TGTGCCAGCTCACCACGGAGACAGGGAAACAATGAGCAGTTCTTC. It is translated as CASSPRRQGNNEQFF.

The chain links TRBV11-2 to TRBJ2-5; 10 nucleotides match TRBD2. Germline V gene lookup returns CDR1 SGHAT and CDR2 FQNNGV. With 2 bases clipped from V and 5 bases from J, the junction kept 11 bases outside the gene matches. The CDR3 sequence is 17 residues long. In DNA form, the CDR3 reads TGTGCCAGCAGCTTATTTCCGAGCGGGAGGGCTCGGGAGACCCAGTACTTC. This gives the protein CASSLFPSGRARETQYF.

The chain has TRBV28 and TRBJ1-1; D is unresolved. Germline-derived CDR1 and CDR2 are MDHEN and SYDVKM. The CDR3 extends over 15 amino acids. V dropped 5 bases and J dropped 0 bases, with 13 bases sitting between them. CDR3 coding DNA: TGTGCCAGCAGTCTTTCACAGTCTATGAACACTGAAGCTTTCTTT. Its protein is CASSLSQSMNTEAFF. Based on the CDR3 plus reference TRBV28 and TRBJ1-1, the full variable domain is DVKVTQSSRYLVKRTGEKVFLECVQDMDHENMFWYRQDPGLGLRLIYFSYDVKMKEKGDIPEGYSVSREKKERFSLILESASTNQTSMYLCASSLSQSMNTEAFFGQGTRLTVV.

The CDR3 here is CATSDGRNYGYTF. The CDR3 DNA is TGTGCCACCAGTGATGGACGGAACTATGGCTACACCTTC. The V call is TRBV24-1, the J call TRBJ1-2; D unresolved. V dropped 3 bases and J dropped 2 bases, with 6 bases sitting between them. Germline V CDR1 and CDR2: KGHDR, SFDVKD. The CDR3 runs to 13 residues.

This rearrangement joins TRBV7-9 to TRBJ1-2; TRBD1 matches 7 bases. The V and J ends lost 7 bases and 8 bases, in that order; junction bases with no gene match: 10. Germline V CDR1 and CDR2: SEHNR, FQNEAQ (reference sequence). The CDR3 covers 13 residues. The chain's CDR3 is CASTPADRVGYTF. CDR3 bases: TGTGCCAGCACCCCAGCCGACAGGGTAGGCTACACCTTC.

This clone was picked up one time. The chain recombines TRBV27 with TRBJ1-1; TRBD1 aligns across 7 bases. The CDR3 is 16 residues long. Germline V CDR1 and CDR2: MNHEY, SMNVEV (reference sequence). The trim removed 5 bases at V and 5 bases at J, leaving 14 bases unmatched. The CDR3 DNA follows: TGTGCCAGCAGTCACCGACAGGGAGGAGGAGAAACTGAAGCTTTCTTT. This translates into CASSHRQGGGETEAFF.

J is TRBJ2-1 and V is TRBV2; maybe TRBD2 (5 bases). The CDR3 runs to 14 residues. CDR1 and CDR2 (germline): SNHLY, FYNNEI. V was pared by 8 bases and J by 0 bases, with 11 bases between. The CDR3 protein is CASELEDSYNEQFF. The DNA for the CDR3 is TGTGCCAGCGAGCTGGAGGACTCCTACAATGAGCAGTTCTTC.

V usage is TRBV27 and J usage is TRBJ2-2, with D tentatively TRBD1 (6 bases). The germline V gene encodes CDR1 MNHEY and CDR2 SMNVEV (reference sequence). V was cut by 8 bases and J by 0 bases, with 16 bases left in between. The CDR3 loop spans 16 amino acids. The CDR3 sequence is CASRLGGHPNTGELFF. The DNA of the CDR3 is TGTGCCAGCCGCCTTGGGGGACACCCGAACACCGGGGAGCTGTTTTTT.

The V call is TRBV7-8, the J call TRBJ1-1; 7 nucleotides line up with TRBD1. The CDR3 runs to 16 residues. The V gene end was trimmed by 8 bases and the J gene end by 2 bases; junction bases not matched to a gene: 14. CDR1 is SGHVS and CDR2 is FQNEAQ in the germline V gene. CDR3 in DNA: TGTGCCAGCGCCCAGGCTCGACAGGGATTTAACACTGAAGCTTTCTTT. Amino acid sequence: CASAQARQGFNTEAFF.

This rearrangement joins TRBV28 to TRBJ1-5; 8 positions agree with TRBD1. Germline V gene lookup returns CDR1 MDHEN and CDR2 SYDVKM. The ends lost 5 bases at V and 5 bases at J; junction bases unmatched: 11. This CDR3 comprises 16 residues. CDR3 nucleotides: TGTGCCAGCAGTCCTATTCAGGGGGCAGGGGATCAGCCCCAGCATTTT. This codes for CASSPIQGAGDQPQHF.

The J gene is TRBJ2-1, the V gene TRBV4-1; 7 nucleotides agree with TRBD2. The CDR3 is made up of 17 amino acids. Germline CDR1 MGHRA, CDR2 YSYEKL. J was trimmed by 5 bases and V by 0 bases; bases with no gene match: 10. The CDR3 loop is CASSQDISGGRNNEQFF. The CDR3 nucleotides are TGCGCCAGCAGCCAAGATATTTCGGGAGGCCGTAACAATGAGCAGTTCTTC.

The genes are TRBV10-1 and TRBJ1-5; D gene uncertain. The length of the CDR3 is 13 residues. From germline, CDR1 is WNHNN and CDR2 SYGVQD (reference sequence). Written as DNA, the CDR3 is TGCGACCAGCGACAATGGGATAATCAGCCCCAGCATTTT. Translating gives CDQRQWDNQPQHF.

V gene TRBV19 combines with J gene TRBJ2-7; D assignment may be TRBD1 or TRBD2 (5 bases each). CDR1 and CDR2 (germline): LNHDA, SQIVND (reference sequence). The CDR3 is 19 residues long. V was clipped by 5 bases and J by 0 bases, with 26 bases between them. CDR3 nucleotide sequence: TGTGCCAGTAGTGCCTCCGGGACCAGAATGGGGTTAAGCTCCTACGAGCAGTACTTC. Translating it yields CASSASGTRMGLSSYEQYF.

The rearrangement uses TRBV4-3 and TRBJ2-7; 11 bases are shared with TRBD2. The CDR3 is made up of 16 amino acids. CDR1 and CDR2 (germline): LGHNA, YSLEER. Germline trimming cut 0 bases from V and 5 bases from J; bases unmatched to any gene: 6. CDR3 region: CASSQELAGGGDEQYF. In nucleotides, the CDR3 is TGCGCCAGCAGCCAAGAGCTAGCGGGAGGCGGGGACGAGCAGTACTTC.

V gene TRBV4-1 combines with J gene TRBJ2-7, with D unclear. The CDR3 covers 13 residues. Per germline, CDR1 MGHRA and CDR2 YSYEKL. V lost 3 bases to trimming and J lost 2 bases, with 8 bases between them. The CDR3 protein is CASSQGMAYEQYF. The CDR3 nucleotides read TGCGCCAGCAGCCAGGGTATGGCCTACGAGCAGTACTTC.

This clone came up a few times. This chain links TRBV6-2 or TRBV6-3 with TRBJ2-5, with TRBD2 identical over 10 bases. The CDR3 runs 17 residues. Germline loops: CDR1 MNHEY, CDR2 SVGEGT. V lost 0 bases and J lost 1; bases outside the gene matches: 5. The CDR3 region is CASSYSPWTSGQETQYF. DNA of the CDR3: TGTGCCAGCAGTTACTCCCCTTGGACTAGCGGCCAAGAGACCCAGTACTTC.

This clone was observed once. This chain's CDR3 is CASSLVSENTEAFF. CDR3 nucleotide sequence: TGTGCCAGCAGCTTAGTTTCGGAGAACACTGAAGCTTTCTTT. V and J are TRBV7-2 and TRBJ1-1, with unresolved D. The germline gives CDR1 SGHTA, CDR2 FQGNSA. V lost 1 base and J 1 base, leaving 7 bases between the germline ends. CDR3 length: 14 amino acids.

The chain is built from TRBV19 and TRBJ2-2, with unresolved D. The CDR3 length is 15 residues. Germline lookup yields CDR1 LNHDA and CDR2 SQIVND (reference sequence). The ends were cut back, 8 bases at V and 5 bases at J, with 18 bases in the middle. CDR3 sequence (DNA): TGTGCCAGTCGAGAGGACGGAAGGGATACCGGGGAGCTGTTTTTT. It translates to CASREDGRDTGELFF.

The DNA of the CDR3 is TGCGCCAGCAGCTTGGACCTGTACACCGGGGAGCTGTTTTTT. Encoded protein: CASSLDLYTGELFF. This rearrangement joins TRBV5-1 to TRBJ2-2; D not certain. The V gene's germline CDR1 is SGHRS and CDR2 YFSETQ. The CDR3 runs to 14 residues. Trimming pared 0 bases from V and 3 bases from J, leaving 6 bases between.

V usage is TRBV5-6 and J usage is TRBJ2-1, with 8 bases fitting TRBD2. V shed 1 base and J 6 bases; nucleotides not matched to a gene: 12. Germline CDR1 reads SGHDT; CDR2 reads YYEEEE. The CDR3 totals 17 residues. The CDR3 DNA sequence: TGTGCCAGCAGCTTGTCTCTCGTAGCGGGATTGCTCAATGAGCAGTTCTTC. This codes for CASSLSLVAGLLNEQFF.